The T cell receptor (beta chain) under discussion was sequenced for a study of regulatory T cells in long-lasting Graves disease. General study findings and limits: The small sample size may have reduced accuracy.

This CDR3 is 15 amino acids long. Between the trimmed V and J ends, which lost 6 bases and 4 bases, there was a span of 18 bases. In germline, CDR1 is MNHEY, CDR2 SMNVEV (reference sequence). Time point denoted: newly diagnosed GD, antithyroid drugs for less than 3 months. PBMCs were the source of the RNA used for TCR sequencing. This clonotype was counted at least ten times. Its antigen remains unknown. Construction of the TCR beta libraries employed iRepertoire HTBI primers in conjunction with Arm-PCR of CDR3 regions. TCRdb reprocessed the multiplex PCR reads via MiXCR and lists one record per CDR3 protein. Of roughly 560,000 distinct CDR3 sequences in the sample, about 16% were seen once. The sample was also linked to a second study, of T cells in Graves' hyperthyroidism and ophthalmopathy.

The chain carries TRBV27 and TRBJ1-2; D not resolved. The TCR sequence derives from a woman in her forties or fifties with Graves disease. This material consisted of peripheral blood mononuclear cells (PBMCs), taken at new diagnosis, from a patient treated with antithyroid drugs. CDR3 sequence: CASSRTSTDRYGYTF. CDR3 DNA: TGTGCCAGCAGCCGCACGAGCACAGATCGCTATGGCTACACCTTC.